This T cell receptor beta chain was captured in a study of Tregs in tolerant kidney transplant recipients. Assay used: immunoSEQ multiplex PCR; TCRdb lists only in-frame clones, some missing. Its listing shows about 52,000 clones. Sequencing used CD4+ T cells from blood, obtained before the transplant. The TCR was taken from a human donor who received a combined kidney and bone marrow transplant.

The CDR3 here is CASSEGGSKNIQYF. The CDR3 DNA, read in part, is TGCGCCAGCAGTGAGGGGGGGTCCAAAAACATT. The rearrangement links TRBV10-1 to TRBJ2-4; the D gene is possibly TRBD2 (6 bases). The read terminates 3 residues ahead of where the CDR3 ends, so the germline J gene completes it. The germline CDR1 and CDR2 sequences are WNHNN and SYGVQD (reference sequence). The CDR3 extends over 14 amino acids. The V end lost 2 bases, the J end lost 2 bases, and 7 bases lay between the germline ends.